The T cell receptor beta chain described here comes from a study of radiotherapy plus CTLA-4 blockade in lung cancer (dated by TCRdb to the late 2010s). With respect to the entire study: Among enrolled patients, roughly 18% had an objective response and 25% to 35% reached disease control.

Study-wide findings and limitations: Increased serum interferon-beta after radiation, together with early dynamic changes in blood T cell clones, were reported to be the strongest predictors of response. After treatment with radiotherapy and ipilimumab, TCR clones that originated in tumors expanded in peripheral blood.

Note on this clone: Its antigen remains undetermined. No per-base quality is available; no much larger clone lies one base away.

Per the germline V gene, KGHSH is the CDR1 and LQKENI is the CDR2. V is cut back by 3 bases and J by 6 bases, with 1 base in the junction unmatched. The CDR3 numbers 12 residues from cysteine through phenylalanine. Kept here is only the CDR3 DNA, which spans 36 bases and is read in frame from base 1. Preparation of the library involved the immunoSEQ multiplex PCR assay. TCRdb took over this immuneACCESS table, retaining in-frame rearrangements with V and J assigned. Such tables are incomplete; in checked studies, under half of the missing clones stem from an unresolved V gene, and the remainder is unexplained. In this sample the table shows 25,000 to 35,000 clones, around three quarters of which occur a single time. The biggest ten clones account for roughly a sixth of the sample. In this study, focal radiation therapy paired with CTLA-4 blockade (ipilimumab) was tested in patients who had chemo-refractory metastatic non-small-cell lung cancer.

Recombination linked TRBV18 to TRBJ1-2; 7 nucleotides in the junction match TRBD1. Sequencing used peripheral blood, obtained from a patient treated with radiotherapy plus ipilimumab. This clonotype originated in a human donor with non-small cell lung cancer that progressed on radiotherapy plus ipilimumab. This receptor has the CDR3 CASSPTGDGYTF. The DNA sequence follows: TGTGCCAGCTCACCTACAGGGGATGGCTACACCTTC.